Below, 32 T cell receptor beta chains from the same sample are listed, as sequenced in a study of blood T cell repertoires in COVID-19. Assay used: immunoSEQ multiplex PCR; TCRdb lists only in-frame clones, some missing. The data hold about 60,000 clones, with approximately 80% observed a single time. The sample was PBMCs or T cells enriched from blood (not recorded which). The receptors stem from a middle-aged woman with acute COVID-19.

This chain joins TRBV20-1 and TRBJ1-2; no clear D. Per the germline V gene, CDR1 is DFQATT and CDR2 is SNEGSKA (reference sequence). V lost 4 bases and J 2 bases, leaving 5 bases between the germline ends. This CDR3 comprises 11 residues. CDR3 DNA sequence: TGCAGTGCTACGGTGAACTATGGCTACACCTTC. It translates to CSATVNYGYTF.

The rearrangement uses TRBV29-1 and TRBJ2-6; weak D call: TRBD2 (5 bases). CDR1 SQVTM and CDR2 ANQGSEA come from the germline V gene. The CDR3 is 14 residues long. The germline V and J ends were trimmed by 3 bases and 3 bases, with 9 bases remaining between them. The CDR3 loop reads CSVERENGANVLTF. The CDR3 DNA reads as TGCAGCGTTGAGAGGGAGAATGGGGCCAACGTCCTGACTTTC. The whole variable domain, remainder taken from reference TRBV29-1 and TRBJ2-6, is SAVISQKPSRDICQRGTSLTIQCQVDSQVTMMFWYRQQPGQSLTLIATANQGSEATYESGFVIDKFPISRPNLTFSTLTVSNMSPEDSSIYLCSVERENGANVLTFGAGSRLTVL.

In its sample, this clone was seen once. V and J are TRBV19 and TRBJ1-1; D remains ambiguous. CDR3 length equals 17 residues. Germline V CDR1 and CDR2: LNHDA, SQIVND (reference sequence). V was shortened by 3 bases and J by 3 bases, with 20 bases between the two germline ends. The CDR3 nucleotides read TGTGCCAGTAGTATTCGAATTTCGTCGGGGTTGGACACTGAAGCTTTCTTT. Translating gives CASSIRISSGLDTEAFF. The entire variable domain, with the rest obtained from reference TRBV19 and TRBJ1-1, is as follows: DGGITQSPKYLFRKEGQNVTLSCEQNLNHDAMYWYRQDPGQGLRLIYYSQIVNDFQKGDIAEGYSVSREKKESFPLTVTSAQKNPTAFYLCASSIRISSGLDTEAFFGQGTRLTVV.

This rearrangement joins TRBV20-1 to TRBJ2-1; 11 bases map to TRBD1. There are 16 residues in the CDR3. Trimming at V came to 3 bases and at J to 7 bases, leaving 11 bases not matched to a gene. The germline V gene encodes CDR1 DFQATT and CDR2 SNEGSKA (reference sequence). In nucleotides, the CDR3 is TGCAGTGCTAGTGAACCACGAGGACAGGGGGCGAATGAGCAGTTCTTC. Translating gives CSASEPRGQGANEQFF.

This clone has just one count. This chain links TRBV7-9 with TRBJ2-2; possible D gene TRBD1, 6 bases. The CDR3 loop spans 14 amino acids. Germline values: CDR1 SEHNR, CDR2 FQNEAQ (reference sequence). The germline V and J ends were trimmed by 4 bases and 4 bases, with 10 bases remaining between them. CDR3 coding DNA: TGTGCCAGCAGCTCGCTACAGGGCACCGGGGAGCTGTTTTTT. The encoded protein is CASSSLQGTGELFF.

CDR3 sequence reads: CASSGGRAADTQYF. CDR3 bases: TGTGCCAGCAGCGGCGGGAGGGCCGCAGATACGCAGTATTTT. This sequence joins TRBV9 and TRBJ2-3; 9 positions agree with TRBD2. CDR3 length: 14 amino acids. The J segment lost 4 bases and the V segment lost 3 bases, leaving 3 bases of the junction unmatched. Germline V gene lookup returns CDR1 SGDLS and CDR2 YYNGEE.

The genes are TRBV4-2 and TRBJ1-6; 7 bases are a match to TRBD1. CDR3 length: 17 amino acids. Trimming at V came to 0 bases and at J to 5 bases, leaving 7 bases not matched to a gene. The germline V gene encodes CDR1 LGHNA and CDR2 YNFKEQ. Here the CDR3 DNA reads TGTGCCAGCAGCCAAGATCAGGGGGATTCCAATAATTCACCCCTCCACTTT. Its protein is CASSQDQGDSNNSPLHF.

DNA for the CDR3: TGTGCCAGCAGCCCTGGGACAGCGCAGAACACCGGGGAGCTGTTTTTT. Protein product: CASSPGTAQNTGELFF. This chain links TRBV5-6 with TRBJ2-2, with 7 bases fitting TRBD1. The CDR3 runs 16 residues. Germline V gene data show CDR1 as SGHDT and CDR2 as YYEEEE. V trimming: 4 bases; J trimming: 1 base; junction bases outside the gene matches: 7.

The chain combines TRBV5-4 with TRBJ2-3; 9 bases map to TRBD2. Germline CDR1 is SGHNT and CDR2 is YYREEE (reference sequence). The CDR3 spans 16 residues. After removal of 0 bases from V and 4 bases from J, the junction contained 6 bases not matched to a gene. The CDR3 DNA reads as TGTGCCAGCAGCTTGGTGCTAGCGGGGTTACCAGATACGCAGTATTTT. Encoded protein: CASSLVLAGLPDTQYF.

The genes are TRBV6-5 and TRBJ1-2, with 8 bases identical to TRBD1. This CDR3 comprises 15 residues. V was pared by 0 bases and J by 6 bases, with 6 bases of the junction left unmatched. Germline V lookup: CDR1 MNHEY, CDR2 SVGAGI. The DNA for the CDR3 is TGTGCCAGCAGTTACTCGGGGGCAGGGGGCAATGGCTACACCTTC. This gives the protein CASSYSGAGGNGYTF.

CDR3 protein: CASSLAPGQGNQFF. As DNA, the CDR3 is TGCGCCAGCAGCTTGGCCCCGGGACAGGGCAACCAGTTCTTC. The chain uses TRBV5-1 and TRBJ2-1; 9 bases match TRBD1. There are 14 residues in the CDR3. In germline, CDR1 is SGHRS, CDR2 YFSETQ. The V gene end was trimmed by 0 bases and the J gene end by 13 bases; junction bases not matched to a gene: 8. Based on the CDR3 plus reference TRBV5-1 and TRBJ2-1, the full variable domain is KAGVTQTPRYLIKTRGQQVTLSCSPISGHRSVSWYQQTPGQGLQFLFEYFSETQRNKGNFPGRFSGRQFSNSRSEMNVSTLELGDSALYLCASSLAPGQGNQFFGPGTRLTVL.

The rearrangement links TRBV28 to TRBJ1-2; D remains ambiguous. CDR1 and CDR2 (germline): MDHEN, SYDVKM. Trimming cost V 6 bases and J 2 bases, with 10 bases left between them. This CDR3 comprises 13 residues. The CDR3: CASSTGRNYGYTF. The CDR3 DNA reads as TGTGCCAGCAGCACCGGGAGGAACTATGGCTACACCTTC.

The chain is built from TRBV15 and TRBJ1-3, with 12 bases fitting TRBD1. Germline V lookup: CDR1 LNHNV, CDR2 YYDKDF (reference sequence). The CDR3 has 16 amino acids. J gave up 2 bases and V 8 bases, and 7 bases lay outside the gene matches. The CDR3 reads CATCQGQGATGNTIYF. The DNA of the CDR3 is TGTGCCACCTGCCAGGGACAGGGGGCTACTGGAAACACCATATATTTT. The entire variable domain, with the rest obtained from reference TRBV15 and TRBJ1-3, is as follows: DAMVIQNPRYQVTQFGKPVTLSCSQTLNHNVMYWYQQKSSQAPKLLFHYYDKDFNNEADTPDNFQSRRPNTSFCFLDIRSPGLGDTAMYLCATCQGQGATGNTIYFGEGSWLTVV.

The chain's CDR3 is CASRRGGGMSNEQFF. The CDR3 DNA sequence: TGTGCCAGCAGGCGCGGGGGGGGAATGTCGAATGAGCAGTTCTTC. The rearrangement joins TRBV3-1 (or the pseudogene TRBV3-2) to TRBJ2-1, with 9 bases that match TRBD2. The CDR3 extends over 15 amino acids. CDR1 LGHDT and CDR2 YNNKEL come from the germline V gene (reference sequence). V dropped 6 bases and J dropped 7; count of bases not matched to a gene: 10.

CDR3 DNA sequence: TGCAGCGTTGGGGCCGAAGCACCTAACACCGGGGAGCTGTTTTTT. Its protein is CSVGAEAPNTGELFF. V is TRBV29-1 and J is TRBJ2-2; D unresolved. This CDR3 is built from 15 residues. The ends were cut back, 4 bases at V and 2 bases at J, with 14 bases in the middle. Germline CDR1 and CDR2: SQVTM and ANQGSEA.

This chain's CDR3 is CASSLAGTGANTEAFF. The CDR3, as DNA: TGTGCCAGCAGCTTAGCCGGGACAGGGGCCAACACTGAAGCTTTCTTT. The gene calls are TRBV11-2 and TRBJ1-1; 10 bases match TRBD1. Germline V gene lookup returns CDR1 SGHAT and CDR2 FQNNGV. The CDR3 consists of 16 residues. The ends lost 1 base at V and 2 bases at J; junction bases unmatched: 4.

In its sample, this clone was seen a few times. V usage is TRBV18 and J usage is TRBJ2-7, with 8 positions matching TRBD1. Germline values: CDR1 KGHSH, CDR2 LQKENI. This CDR3 has 13 amino acids. V dropped 6 bases and J dropped 7; count of bases not matched to a gene: 8. This CDR3 reads CASSQGQGREQYV. The CDR3 nucleotides are TGTGCCAGCTCCCAAGGACAGGGAAGAGAGCAGTACGTC.

The chain carries TRBV7-2 and TRBJ2-4; 8 nucleotides match TRBD1. Trimming removed 3 bases from V and 4 bases from J; junction bases left unmatched: 8. Germline CDR1 and CDR2: SGHTA and FQGNSA. CDR3 length equals 16 residues. The CDR3 loop reads CASSLSSGQGKNIQYF. The CDR3 DNA reads TGTGCCAGCAGCTTGTCATCAGGACAGGGTAAAAACATTCAGTACTTC.

Turning to this clone: At the DNA level, this CDR3 is encoded by other sequences in the same sample as well. The chain couples TRBV9 to TRBJ2-3, with D perhaps TRBD2 (6 bases). V was shortened by 2 bases and J by 6 bases, with 13 bases between the two germline ends. The CDR3 length is 14 residues. Germline V gives CDR1 SGDLS, CDR2 YYNGEE. CDR3 residues: CASSVDGSTDTQYF. The DNA of the CDR3 is TGTGCCAGCAGCGTCGACGGGAGTACCGATACGCAGTATTTT.

This chain joins TRBV29-1 and TRBJ1-2, with D possibly TRBD1 on 6 matching bases. CDR1 is SQVTM, CDR2 ANQGSEA, per germline. This CDR3 is built from 14 residues. V shed 7 bases and J shed 9 bases, with 24 bases lying between them. The CDR3 reads CSAWGIGGPKSYTF. The CDR3 DNA follows: TGCAGCGCTTGGGGGATCGGGGGGCCTAAGAGCTACACCTTC.

This rearrangement joins TRBV25-1 to TRBJ2-7; TRBD1 is a possible D gene (6 bases). This CDR3 has 13 residues. V was pared by 7 bases and J by 3 bases, with 13 bases between. CDR1 is MGHDK and CDR2 is SYGVNS in the germline V gene. CDR3 in amino acids: CASTPRGGYEQYF. Here the CDR3 DNA reads TGTGCCAGCACCCCACGAGGGGGCTACGAGCAGTACTTC.

Written as DNA, the CDR3 is TGTGCCACCAGTGACAGGGGACAGATGGGCTACAATGAGCAGTTCTTC. Its translation is CATSDRGQMGYNEQFF. This chain uses TRBV24-1 with TRBJ2-1; TRBD1 aligns across 7 bases. Germline V gene lookup returns CDR1 KGHDR and CDR2 SFDVKD. The CDR3 covers 16 residues. The V and J ends lost 4 bases and 3 bases, in that order; junction bases with no gene match: 8.

This rearrangement joins TRBV28 to TRBJ2-7; perhaps TRBD2 as D (6 bases). The germline gives CDR1 MDHEN, CDR2 SYDVKM. This CDR3 is 13 amino acids long. Trimming removed 4 bases from V and 5 bases from J, with 12 bases in between. In DNA form, the CDR3 reads TGTGCCAGCAGTTCCGGGAGAGGGGACGAGCAGTACTTC. It specifies CASSSGRGDEQYF.

In this sample, this clone turned up once. V is TRBV5-1 and J is TRBJ2-2; 10 bases match TRBD1. V gave up 5 bases and J gave up 0 bases; unmatched junction bases: 7. The CDR3 sequence is 17 residues long. Germline CDR1 SGHRS, CDR2 YFSETQ. This CDR3 is CASRYPGQGTNTGELFF. As DNA, the CDR3 is TGCGCCAGCAGATACCCGGGACAGGGGACGAACACCGGGGAGCTGTTTTTT.

Comment on this clone: Germline and junction disagree at one end, which may indicate a read error. The rearrangement uses TRBV27 and TRBJ1-2; 9 bases line up with TRBD1. Germline CDR1 and CDR2: MNHEY and SMNVEV (reference sequence). This CDR3 has 17 amino acids. CDR3 nucleotide sequence: TGTGCCAGCAGTTCCTTAGGCCTGGACAGGGGAAGGGTTGGCTACATCTTC. It translates to CASSSLGLDRGRVGYIF.

The V gene is TRBV6-5, the J gene TRBJ2-1, with 15 bases aligning to TRBD2. The trim removed 0 bases at V and 10 bases at J, leaving 4 bases unmatched. From germline, CDR1 is MNHEY and CDR2 SVGAGI. CDR3 size: 16 residues. The CDR3: CASSYSGGLAGGEQFF. DNA for the CDR3: TGTGCCAGCAGTTACTCGGGAGGACTAGCGGGGGGGGAGCAGTTCTTC.

The gene calls are TRBV27 and TRBJ2-7; 12 bases agree with TRBD2. V gave up 5 bases and J gave up 6 bases; unmatched junction bases: 8. CDR1 is MNHEY, CDR2 SMNVEV, per germline (reference sequence). The CDR3 contains 15 residues. The CDR3 nucleotides are TGTGCCAGCAGTCTTGGGACTAGCGGGTTATCCGAGCAGTACTTC. Its protein product is CASSLGTSGLSEQYF.

The V and J genes are TRBV5-1 and TRBJ2-7; TRBD2 matches at 15 bases. The trim removed 1 base at V and 5 bases at J, leaving 7 bases unmatched. Germline loops: CDR1 SGHRS, CDR2 YFSETQ. The CDR3 has 17 residues. Written as DNA, the CDR3 is TGCGCCAGCAGCTTGTGGGGGACTAGCGGGAGGTCGGACGAGCAGTACTTC. Translating it yields CASSLWGTSGRSDEQYF.

The V call is TRBV19, the J call TRBJ1-4, with 10 nucleotides matching TRBD1. The CDR3 consists of 15 residues. V was clipped by 6 bases and J by 5 bases; unmatched bases: 6. Per the germline V gene, CDR1 is LNHDA and CDR2 is SQIVND (reference sequence). In DNA, the CDR3 is TGTGCCAGTAGAACTCCGGGACAGGGGAATGAAAAACTGTTTTTT. Amino acid sequence: CASRTPGQGNEKLFF. Full variable domain (missing parts from reference TRBV19 and TRBJ1-4): DGGITQSPKYLFRKEGQNVTLSCEQNLNHDAMYWYRQDPGQGLRLIYYSQIVNDFQKGDIAEGYSVSREKKESFPLTVTSAQKNPTAFYLCASRTPGQGNEKLFFGSGTQLSVL.

The chain carries TRBV9 and TRBJ2-2; no clear D. Germline V gene data show CDR1 as SGDLS and CDR2 as YYNGEE. V lost 1 base and J 1 base, leaving 5 bases between the germline ends. CDR3 length equals 14 residues. The CDR3 reads CASSVYGNTGELFF. CDR3 nucleotide sequence: TGTGCCAGCAGCGTATACGGGAACACCGGGGAGCTGTTTTTT.

The rearrangement links TRBV7-2 to TRBJ2-3; 9 nucleotides match TRBD2. The germline V gene encodes CDR1 SGHTA and CDR2 FQGNSA. The CDR3 runs to 16 residues. Germline trimming cut 6 bases from V and 0 bases from J; bases unmatched to any gene: 7. CDR3 amino acids: CASSLRLAASTDTQYF. The CDR3 DNA is TGTGCCAGCAGTCTGAGACTAGCGGCTAGCACAGATACGCAGTATTTT.

V and J are TRBV10-3 and TRBJ1-1, with TRBD1 as a possible D gene (5 bases). Germline values: CDR1 ENHRY, CDR2 SYGVKD. The CDR3 contains 14 residues. V was trimmed by 2 bases and J by 2 bases, leaving 9 bases between them. CDR3 region: CAISEKGSNTEAFF. In DNA form, the CDR3 reads TGTGCCATCAGTGAGAAGGGGTCCAACACTGAAGCTTTCTTT.